A selection of T cell receptor beta chains follows, all from one sample in a study of T cell responses to AZD1222 COVID-19 vaccine. The assay was immunoSEQ multiplex PCR, and TCRdb's table has in-frame clones only and misses some. The table lists 100,000 to 150,000 clones, about 88% of them singletons. Sample: peripheral blood, taken on day 0 of AZD1222 vaccination. The receptors shown here come from an adult in good health. The CDR3 runs from the conserved cysteine through the conserved F or W. Each record gives: clone size, V gene, D gene, J gene, CDR3 protein, CDR3 DNA. D genes are given only for firm matches. Only part of the rows carry a size: once, few, many, or a class if the clone is expanded.

>NA|TRBV11-3|NA|TRBJ1-4
CASSRLVYEKLFF
TGTGCCAGCAGCCGTTTGGTTTATGAAAAACTGTTTTTT
>NA|TRBV28|TRBD1|TRBJ2-1
CASSNSGTGGFNEQFF
TGTGCCAGCAGCAACTCCGGGACAGGGGGCTTCAATGAGCAGTTCTTC
>few|TRBV18|TRBD1|TRBJ2-3
CASSLGQVTDTQYF
TGTGCCAGCTCACTGGGACAGGTCACAGATACGCAGTATTTT
>NA|TRBV18|TRBD1|TRBJ2-3
CASSPPGQGTDTQYF
TGTGCCAGCTCACCACCGGGACAGGGCACAGATACGCAGTATTTT
>NA|TRBV6-5|TRBD1|TRBJ1-4
CASSPLKGAQEKLFF
TGTGCCAGCAGCCCGCTGAAGGGGGCGCAGGAAAAACTGTTTTTT
>NA|TRBV7-9|NA|TRBJ1-2
CASSLWTPDGYTF
TGTGCCAGCAGCTTATGGACCCCGGATGGCTACACCTTC
>NA|TRBV2|NA|TRBJ1-1
CASSAIVEAFF
TGTGCCAGCAGTGCCATAGTTGAGGCTTTCTTT
>NA|TRBV6-5|NA|TRBJ1-1
CASSYSNQGWTEAFF
TGTGCCAGCAGTTACTCGAATCAGGGGTGGACTGAAGCTTTCTTT
>few|TRBV7-2|NA|TRBJ1-4
CASSAERVTNEKLFF
TGTGCCAGCAGCGCAGAGAGGGTTACTAATGAAAAACTGTTTTTT
>NA|TRBV12-3/TRBV12-4|NA|TRBJ2-7
CASGRGGTYEQYF
TGTGCCAGCGGACGTGGGGGGACCTACGAGCAGTACTTC
>NA|TRBV27|TRBD1|TRBJ1-5
CASSLSTGGRSNQPQHF
TGTGCCAGCAGTTTATCGACAGGGGGCCGAAGCAATCAGCCCCAGCATTTT
>NA|TRBV5-1|TRBD2|TRBJ2-2
CATTRGLATDGELFF
TGCGCCACCACTAGGGGACTAGCGACCGACGGGGAGCTGTTTTTT
>NA|TRBV10-2|TRBD1|TRBJ1-5
CASSESGTGNNQPQHF
TGCGCCAGCAGTGAGTCGGGGACAGGGAATAATCAGCCCCAGCATTTT
>NA|TRBV28|NA|TRBJ1-2
CASSLRHLVGYTF
TGTGCCAGCAGTCTCCGACACCTCGTTGGCTACACCTTC
>NA|TRBV5-6|NA|TRBJ2-5
CASSRPGLQETQYF
TGTGCCAGCAGCCGTCCGGGGCTACAAGAGACCCAGTACTTC
>NA|TRBV7-8|NA|TRBJ1-2
CASSLMRGTHYGYTF
TGTGCCAGCAGCTTAATGAGGGGAACACACTATGGCTACACCTTC
>NA|TRBV12-3/TRBV12-4|NA|TRBJ2-7
CASSRASYEQYF
TGTGCCAGCAGCCGGGCGTCCTACGAGCAGTACTTC
>NA|TRBV24-1|NA|TRBJ2-1
CATSDLAPKGGTSTYNEQFF
TGTGCCACCAGTGATTTGGCACCAAAAGGGGGGACGTCTACCTACAATGAGCAGTTCTTC